This T cell receptor (beta chain) was obtained from a study of identical twins. One entry per CDR3 protein, called by TCRdb with MiXCR from the 5' RACE reads. Of 300,000 or so distinct CDR3 sequences in the sample, roughly 9% were seen once. CDR3 length: 13 residues. The V gene's germline CDR1 is DFQATT and CDR2 SNEGSKA (reference sequence). V gave up 5 bases and J gave up 3 bases; unmatched junction bases: 7. This clonotype has just a few counts. The same sample was also used in a study of yellow fever vaccine responses in identical twins.

The gene calls are TRBV20-1 and TRBJ2-7; 7 bases map to TRBD1. The origin of this receptor is a woman between 18 and 30 years old in good health. The source material was CD8+ T cells sorted from blood. CDR3 in amino acids: CSAATGQNYEQYF. CDR3 DNA sequence: TGCAGTGCTGCGACAGGGCAAAACTACGAGCAGTACTTC.